A selection of T cell receptor beta chains follows, all from one sample in a study of blood T cell repertoires in COVID-19. Sequencing was performed with immunoSEQ multiplex PCR; in TCRdb, only in-frame clones are kept and a portion is missing. The sample carries around 300,000 clones, 80% to 90% recorded once. The source material was peripheral blood. These receptor sequences come from a man younger than 40 with active or convalescent COVID-19. Each CDR3 is given without its conserved first and last residue.

V	CDR3
TRBV6-2/TRBV6-3	ASSTGLVEQF
TRBV3-1/TRBV3-2	ASSRKSTSGGANYGETQY
TRBV24-1	ATSARDRGEKLF
TRBV27	ASSFLGGSESYGYT
TRBV6-4	ASSEGGKAF
TRBV6-1	ASSEAGQPTGELF
TRBV15	ATSRDTGTSYEQY
TRBV19	ASRGQGQDGGELF
TRBV5-1	ASSKTGGGYGYT
TRBV5-6	ASSSPPDRTYYGYT
TRBV12-3/TRBV12-4	ASSLGAAGELF
TRBV6-2/TRBV6-3	ASSSDSNPFTPLH
TRBV3-1/TRBV3-2	ASSQGVVRGAPREQY
TRBV5-4	ASSPGRATGSYEQY
TRBV12-3/TRBV12-4	ASSPTARFPQH
TRBV4-1	ASSQLGLGNGRGYEQY
TRBV6-1	ASSEQPAVFTDTQY
TRBV11-3	ASSLSGGLSYEQY
TRBV15	ATSREAQGEAF
TRBV4-3	ASSLYQTGTYEQY
TRBV15	ATSTRPNTGELF
TRBV3-1/TRBV3-2	ASSQGPGGLVEKLF
TRBV12-3/TRBV12-4	ASSYRGRGEQY
TRBV5-1	ASSLRTQTYEQY
TRBV29-1	SAQTGRGSEAF
TRBV7-2	ASSPRGTSTDTQY
TRBV6-1	ASSEGRVAGQQF
TRBV7-2	ASSQTYSGSLYNEQF
TRBV11-2	ASSLGTLGEQY
TRBV5-5	ASRLLAGGYNEQF
TRBV19	ASSPGAGAAEQY
TRBV14	ASSQDLRGGYT
TRBV19	ASSIGQNSGNTIY
TRBV7-3	ASSPPTEANTGELF
TRBV11-2	ASSTQGATEAF
TRBV10-3	ATGLGDSRPQH
TRBV13	ASSAGTSGGSPYNEQF
TRBV29-1	SARTDQETQY